This T cell receptor beta chain was identified during a study of cytomegalovirus exposure and HLA in healthy donors (dated by TCRdb to the late 2010s). Notes on the research overall: In an earlier analysis of some 550 of the donors, 276 Gb of sequence data and approximately 120 million unique TCR beta sequences from about 179 million T cells were reported. Every discovery cohort repertoire had been produced on one sequencing platform. HLA typing included class I and class II loci at four-digit resolution. Donor age, sex, ethnicity and CMV serostatus were collected together with the repertoire data. Using immunosequencing, the study profiled T cell repertoires from 640 or so subjects and related those repertoires to cytomegalovirus serostatus. An early release covering roughly 580 HLA-typed donors comprised roughly 300 gigabases of sequencing data and tens of millions of unique TCR sequences. Rather than drawing on any new phenotypic data, the later analysis identified candidate immune exposures from TCR beta sequences and the way those sequences occurred across donors. Typing coverage differed by locus: A, B, C, DRB1 and DQB1 were typed in roughly 629-630 donors, DQA1 in approximately 520, DPA1 in some 570, and DPB1 in 450 to 480. Because of strong linkage in the cohort, four or five DR-DQ haplotypes were treated as single units for association and clustering. A later genetic analysis used genome-wide SNP genotypes for about three fifths of the roughly 700 donors, treating that subset as a discovery cohort. In an earlier analysis of a few hundred of the donors, high-throughput TCR beta sequencing was used to judge whether each TCR beta V gene segment behaved as functional or pseudogenic. Besides the first cohort of 550 to 750 subjects, a separate validation cohort made up of 120 or so different subjects was used. The study aimed to test whether cataloging public T cell receptors could reveal signatures of past pathogen exposure. Of the 300 to 450 genotyped donors, approximately 83% fell in the genetic ancestry cluster associated with self-reported Caucasian donors. To study patterns of TCR occurrence, a later analysis re-analyzed previously published TCR beta repertoires from 666 donors and added high-resolution HLA genotyping. Across about 370 genotyped donors of the cohort, an average of about 250,000 unique TCR beta nucleotide sequences per donor were sequenced, and 15% to 20% of those sequences were non-productive. The study combined high-throughput TCR immunosequencing, statistical association of individual TCRs with disease status, and machine learning to predict cytomegalovirus infection status. Broad study findings and their caveats: A further reported finding was that TCR beta sequences accurately predicted the HLA-A and HLA-B alleles for most subjects in the first cohort. Compared with the roughly 710-donor mean, donors in an Asian-associated ancestry cluster had fewer N-insertions in productive TCRs, according to a later genetic analysis. The earlier analysis of about 600 of the donors excluded 15 to 20 rarely observed V segments, including chromosome 9 orphons, because counts were too low. The authors suggested that the approach could potentially be extended to other disease states and immunological phenotypes. Broadly in line with IMGT annotations, most TCR beta V segments showed up in productive rearrangements about 87% or about 30% of the time in an earlier analysis of several hundred of the donors. When HLA alleles, especially DR and DQ, strongly co-occurred, TCR associations were difficult to assign to individual alleles. V-gene and J-gene trimming of TCR beta chains was associated with a missense DCLRE1C variant in a later genetic analysis, and the association was replicated in an independent cohort. Compared with equally common non-associated chains, HLA-associated TCR beta chains in a later analysis were more clonally expanded and had lower generation probabilities. In vitro tests confirmed that a few of the cytomegalovirus-associated TCR beta chains recognize cytomegalovirus antigens. For the cohort, immune exposure information was limited to CMV serostatus. A cluster of highly shared sequence variants was judged likely to represent a technical artifact of the sequencing pipeline. The presence/absence analyses assumed that sequencing depth was roughly uniform across donors, and that assumption may not be true. In the study, some 160 TCR beta chains were listed as associated with cytomegalovirus. Cytomegalovirus status was reported to be diagnosed by the classifier with high specificity and sensitivity in both the original and validation cohorts. Because HLA typing was missing for some donors at each locus, association tests included only the typed subset. A later analysis found that TCR association rates varied across HLA loci, with DRB1 alleles showing the most associated TCRs and HLA-C alleles the fewest. While some public TCRs were present in many individuals, most TCR sequences turned up only very rarely across donors. Specific HLA alleles were associated with more than 15,000 TCR beta sequences at a false discovery rate of 0.05 in a later analysis. According to a later analysis, most CMV-associated TCR beta chains appeared to be HLA-restricted, and the HLA associations seemed to be driven largely by CMV exposure. This cohort had only TCR beta chains sequenced, and the lack of alpha or paired-chain data limited which features could be detected. According to a later analysis, parvovirus B19, influenza, CMV and Epstein-Barr virus appeared linked to several top co-occurrence clusters. Correlated functional status among segregating V segments might reflect linkage disequilibrium, but an unknown experimental factor could not be ruled out.

The cohort comprised fewer than 750 healthy bone marrow donors. Cohort members were all nominally healthy when sampled, although unrecorded immune exposures were likely present. The donor tested CMV seronegative, placing the donor among the 300 to 450 seronegative members of the cohort. A peripheral blood sample was collected from each donor, and TCR beta sequencing was performed on peripheral blood mononuclear cells. Genomic DNA was extracted from the blood cell samples with the Qiagen DNeasy Blood Extraction Kit. Note on this clone: Its antigen is not yet known. No much larger clonotype is one base removed from it; base qualities were not supplied.

Library construction relied on the immunoSEQ multiplex PCR assay. A mixture of 60 forward primers for TCR Vbeta segments and 13 reverse primers for TCR Jbeta segments was used in the multiplex PCR. The CDR3 region of rearranged TCR beta genes was amplified from genomic DNA with a multiplex PCR assay. The amplified TCR beta libraries were sequenced on the Illumina HiSeq System as 87-base-pair reads. The original pipeline was this. In a later analysis, some 80 million unique TCR beta chains were counted across the 500 to 850 repertoires, and roughly 11 million of these chains were shared by at least two donors. Raw reads were error-corrected and collapsed into unique sequences by a nearest-neighbor algorithm in which closely related sequences were merged to remove PCR and sequencing errors. V, D and J gene segments were assigned by aligning CDR3 sequences to IMGT reference sequences. For a sequence to be retained, a match of at least six nucleotides to both a V gene segment and a J gene segment was required. Rearrangements were classified as productive when the CDR3 lacked stop codons and remained in frame with V and J, and all other rearrangements were classified as non-productive. Following IMGT convention, CDR3 was defined as the stretch from the second conserved V-encoded cysteine to the conserved J-encoded phenylalanine. Sequences without an unambiguous match to a single V gene segment were excluded from the earlier analysis of about 630 of the donors. An earlier analysis of about 600 of the donors called V segments functional above 56.7% productive rearrangements and segregating when the between-donor standard deviation exceeded 5%. A statistical classification framework was built to diagnose cytomegalovirus status from the catalog of TCR beta chain sequences. V and J gene assignment, in a later analysis, came from comparing TCR nucleotide sequences with IMGT/GENE-DB human TR gene sequences. The TCRdist pipeline was used in a later analysis to assign CDR3 sequences and most-parsimonious VDJ recombination scenarios. In a later analysis, every TCR beta chain was defined by the combination of its CDR3 amino acid sequence and its V-gene family, and reads without a unique V-gene family were dropped. A later analysis removed roughly 590 highly shared, low-generation-probability nucleotide sequences to deal with suspected cross-contamination and a sequencing artifact. In a later analysis, a clonal expansion index for each public chain was calculated from normalized within-repertoire ranks of inferred template counts. In a later analysis, generation probabilities were computed with a VDJ recombination model fitted to out-of-frame rearrangements, and the resulting probabilities were checked against IGoR. A later analysis scored TCR-TCR, TCR-HLA and TCR-CMV co-occurrence with hypergeometric tests, applying a repertoire-size bias correction to TCR pairs. To estimate false discovery rates, a later analysis permuted the HLA or CMV assignments 20 times. In a later analysis, co-occurring TCRs were grouped using DBSCAN, with TCRdist sequence similarity added in when clustering inside HLA-allele-positive subsets. Repertoires with fewer than 30,000 or more than 120,000 public chains, plus five repertoires with anomalous nucleotide sharing, were excluded from co-occurrence clustering. TCRdb holds this immuneACCESS table with in-frame rearrangements only. Some clones are missing; in checked studies, unresolved V genes explain under half, and the rest has no known cause. V and J calls and clone size come straight from that table; D and trimming were deduced from the DNA. Recorded for this sample are about 130,000 clones; 75% to 85% of them occurred a single time. The ten largest clonotypes hold approximately 3.9% of the sample.

The clonotype originates from a man aged 40-55 years in good health and CMV-seronegative. Source material: PBMCs.

The CDR3 region reads CASSFGQANTGELFF. The nucleotide sequence reads as follows: TGTGCCAGCAGTTTCGGACAGGCGAACACCGGGGAGCTGTTTTTT. The rearrangement combines TRBV27 with TRBJ2-2; 7 junctional bases match TRBD1. Inclusive of the bounding cysteine and phenylalanine, the CDR3 is 15 residues long. Kept here is only the CDR3 DNA, which spans 45 bases and is read in frame from base 1. Trimming takes 3 bases off V and 0 bases off J; junction bases not matched to a gene: 1. CDR1 and CDR2 are read off the germline V gene (reference sequence) as MNHEY and SMNVEV.